The 17 T cell receptor beta chains in this list originate from one sample, sequenced in a study of shared clonotypes between healthy human individuals. The table came from immunoSEQ multiplex PCR; TCRdb's copy has only in-frame clones and leaves some out. The sample lists hundreds of thousands of clones; approximately 96% were seen once. Naive CD8 populations comprised CD45RO-negative cells positively selected for CCR7, excluding terminally differentiated effector memory CD45RA+ cells. Specimen: naive CD8+ T cells sorted from blood. These TCRs come from a woman younger than 45 in good health.

This chain joins TRBV19 and TRBJ2-3, with TRBD1 identical over 7 bases. V shed 5 bases and J 3 bases; nucleotides not matched to a gene: 5. In germline, CDR1 is LNHDA, CDR2 SQIVND (reference sequence). This CDR3 has 14 residues. Written as DNA, the CDR3 is TGTGCCAGTAGTCTTAAGACAGGGACAGATACGCAGTATTTT. Residues: CASSLKTGTDTQYF. The whole variable domain, remainder taken from reference TRBV19 and TRBJ2-3, is DGGITQSPKYLFRKEGQNVTLSCEQNLNHDAMYWYRQDPGQGLRLIYYSQIVNDFQKGDIAEGYSVSREKKESFPLTVTSAQKNPTAFYLCASSLKTGTDTQYFGPGTRLTVL.

The chain couples TRBV19 to TRBJ2-1; D might be TRBD2 (5 bases). The CDR3 is 16 residues long. Between the trimmed V and J ends, which lost 1 base and 8 bases, there was a span of 18 bases. Looked up from germline, CDR1 is LNHDA and CDR2 is SQIVND (reference sequence). In DNA, the CDR3 is TGTGCCAGTAGTATAGCGGGCGGGCCGAGAGGAGATGAGCAGTTCTTC. Encoded protein: CASSIAGGPRGDEQFF. The full variable domain, in which reference TRBV19 and TRBJ2-1 provide the parts outside the CDR3, is DGGITQSPKYLFRKEGQNVTLSCEQNLNHDAMYWYRQDPGQGLRLIYYSQIVNDFQKGDIAEGYSVSREKKESFPLTVTSAQKNPTAFYLCASSIAGGPRGDEQFFGPGTRLTVL.

This clone was counted a few times. The rearrangement joins TRBV19 to TRBJ2-1; 9 bases line up with TRBD1. The germline V gene has CDR1 LNHDA and CDR2 SQIVND (reference sequence). This CDR3 contains 15 residues. J gave up 5 bases and V 5 bases, and 7 bases lay outside the gene matches. The CDR3 nucleotides are TGTGCCAGTAGTTCATGGGACAGGGCGAACAATGAGCAGTTCTTC. Its protein product is CASSSWDRANNEQFF.

The chain has TRBV5-4 and TRBJ1-2; D ambiguous. V was shortened by 0 bases and J by 8 bases, with 11 bases between the two germline ends. Germline CDR1 and CDR2: SGHNT and YYREEE (reference sequence). CDR3 length: 13 amino acids. This CDR3 is CASSLGGLHGYTF. In nucleotides, the CDR3 is TGTGCCAGCAGCTTGGGAGGTCTCCACGGCTACACCTTC.

V usage is TRBV4-1 and J usage is TRBJ2-7; D is undetermined. Germline CDR1 reads MGHRA; CDR2 reads YSYEKL. This CDR3 has 12 amino acids. V was shortened by 3 bases and J by 6 bases, with 9 bases between the two germline ends. CDR3 DNA: TGCGCCAGCAGCCAGTTTCCGGGCGAGCAGTACTTC. This gives the protein CASSQFPGEQYF.

V and J are TRBV27 and TRBJ1-5; a weak D match, TRBD1 (6 bases). V lost 0 bases to trimming and J lost 5 bases, with 11 bases between them. CDR3 length: 15 amino acids. In germline, CDR1 is MNHEY, CDR2 SMNVEV (reference sequence). This chain's CDR3 is CASSLSGAGDQPQHF. The CDR3 region has the DNA TGTGCCAGCAGTTTATCGGGGGCAGGGGATCAGCCCCAGCATTTT.

Of note for this clone: This CDR3 is also generated by other DNA sequences in the sample. The chain has TRBV30 and TRBJ2-7; the D gene is possibly TRBD1 (5 bases). The CDR3 has 12 amino acids. V lost 2 bases and J 3 bases, leaving 8 bases between the germline ends. Germline V gene lookup returns CDR1 GTSNPN and CDR2 SVGIG (reference sequence). The CDR3: CAWSSDSYEQYF. CDR3 bases: TGTGCCTGGAGTTCCGACAGCTACGAGCAGTACTTC.

This clone was picked up one time. V and J are TRBV28 and TRBJ2-1; D may correspond to TRBD1 or TRBD2 (5 bases each). Deletions cut 4 bases from V and 9 bases from J, with 22 bases between. Germline CDR1 and CDR2: MDHEN and SYDVKM. The CDR3 is 16 residues long. CDR3 sequence: CASSWRPRDPMGEQFF. The CDR3 DNA reads TGTGCCAGCAGTTGGCGCCCCCGGGACCCCATGGGTGAGCAGTTCTTC.

The chain couples TRBV5-6 to TRBJ2-5; 9 nucleotides align to TRBD1. The assigned J gene may be wrong: the sequence end matches TRBJ2-7 better. The CDR3 has 14 residues. Germline V gene sequence: CDR1 SGHDT, CDR2 YYEEEE. In nucleotides, the CDR3 is TGTGCCAGCAGCTCCGGGACAGGGTTAGCCGAGCAGTACTTC. Protein product: CASSSGTGLAEQYF.

The chain is built from TRBV4-1 and TRBJ1-1; tentatively, D is TRBD1 (5 bases). The germline gives CDR1 MGHRA, CDR2 YSYEKL. The ends were cut back, 4 bases at V and 0 bases at J, with 9 bases in the middle. CDR3 size: 14 residues. This CDR3 is CASSPGPMNTEAFF. In DNA form, the CDR3 reads TGCGCCAGCAGCCCGGGGCCTATGAACACTGAAGCTTTCTTT.

J is TRBJ2-1 and V is TRBV11-2; D could derive from TRBD1 or TRBD2 (6 bases each). Germline CDR1 SGHAT, CDR2 FQNNGV. The V and J ends lost 0 bases and 6 bases respectively, with 21 bases between them. CDR3 length: 18 residues. CDR3 DNA sequence: TGTGCCAGCAGCTTAGATGGGGGGCTAGCAGGAATCGGCAATGAGCAGTTCTTC. The encoded protein is CASSLDGGLAGIGNEQFF.

Of note for this clone: Different DNA sequences within this sample yield the same CDR3. The rearrangement joins TRBV5-4 to TRBJ1-4; no clear D. Trimming pared 0 bases from V and 0 bases from J, leaving 6 bases between. The germline gives CDR1 SGHNT, CDR2 YYREEE (reference sequence). The CDR3 loop spans 15 amino acids. Here the CDR3 reads CASSLGAATNEKLFF. The CDR3 nucleotides are TGTGCCAGCAGCTTGGGGGCGGCAACTAATGAAAAACTGTTTTTT.

This chain joins TRBV2 and TRBJ1-2; 9 nucleotides line up with TRBD1. This CDR3 spans 14 amino acids. The trim removed 6 bases at V and 4 bases at J, leaving 6 bases unmatched. Germline V gene lookup returns CDR1 SNHLY and CDR2 FYNNEI. The CDR3 here is CASRPGQGLYGYTF. The CDR3 DNA sequence: TGTGCCAGCAGACCGGGACAGGGACTCTATGGCTACACCTTC.

The CDR3 nucleotides are TGTGCCAGCAGTTCAGGGACCTGGGGCAATCAGCCCCAGCATTTT. Protein: CASSSGTWGNQPQHF. The chain carries TRBV27 and TRBJ1-5; TRBD1 might be the D (5 bases). In germline, CDR1 is MNHEY, CDR2 SMNVEV (reference sequence). This CDR3 has 15 amino acids. Trimming took 4 bases from V and 2 from J, leaving 12 bases between them.

CDR3 region: CASTPSGERRSYEQYF. As DNA, the CDR3 is TGTGCCAGCACCCCATCGGGGGAGAGGAGGTCCTACGAGCAGTACTTC. The genes are TRBV28 and TRBJ2-7, with D possibly matching TRBD2 (6 bases). This CDR3 has 16 residues. V lost 7 bases and J 1 base, leaving 20 bases between the germline ends. CDR1 and CDR2 (germline): MDHEN, SYDVKM.

The chain uses TRBV11-2 and TRBJ1-2; the D gene is possibly TRBD1 (5 bases). The germline gives CDR1 SGHAT, CDR2 FQNNGV. The CDR3 loop spans 15 amino acids. V lost 1 base and J 1 base, leaving 10 bases between the germline ends. This CDR3 reads CASSLVGGYNYGYTF. The CDR3 bases are TGTGCCAGCAGCTTAGTCGGGGGTTATAACTATGGCTACACCTTC.

CDR3 sequence reads: CASSLRLAAAYEQYF. The CDR3 nucleotides are TGTGCCAGCAGTTTACGCCTAGCGGCAGCCTACGAGCAGTACTTC. The rearrangement links TRBV5-5 to TRBJ2-7; TRBD2 matches at 7 bases. Trimming took 5 bases from V and 2 from J; bases not matched to a gene: 10. CDR1 SGHKS and CDR2 YYEKEE come from the germline V gene (reference sequence). CDR3 length: 15 residues. The whole variable domain, remainder taken from reference TRBV5-5 and TRBJ2-7, is DAGVTQSPTHLIKTRGQQVTLRCSPISGHKSVSWYQQVLGQGPQFIFQYYEKEERGRGNFPDRFSARQFPNYSSELNVNALLLGDSALYLCASSLRLAAAYEQYFGPGTRLTVT.